This TCR beta chain appears in the sequencing data of a study of Ad26.COV2.S vaccination and SARS-CoV-2 variants. Overall study results and limits: Measurement of non-spike TCR breadth gave similar results in vaccine and placebo recipients.

TCRdb's table, derived via immunoSEQ multiplex PCR, lists solely in-frame clones and lacks some. The data show a few hundred thousand clones, with around 87% seen just once and around 3.6% held by the top ten. Documented treatment: around 19 received Ad26.COV2.S at low or high dose, single or two shots; 5 received placebo; per-sample allocation not given. Specimen acquisition occurred on day 63 following the initial vaccine or placebo injection. An Ad26 vector was used to express Wuhan-strain SARS-CoV-2 spike as the vaccine. J lost 6 bases, V lost 6 bases, and 10 bases had no gene match. This CDR3 comprises 15 residues. Germline-derived CDR1 and CDR2 are WNHNN and SYGVQD (reference sequence). On this clone: Its target is not known.

This sequence joins TRBV10-1 and TRBJ2-3; 9 bases are shared with TRBD2. This receptor was identified in a person between 18 and 65 years old who received the Ad26.COV2.S COVID-19 vaccine or a placebo. Sequencing used peripheral blood, obtained in a trial of Ad26.COV2.S vaccine versus placebo. The DNA of the CDR3 is TGCGCCAGCAGAGCCTCCAGCGGGGGGCTCGATACGCAGTATTTT. It specifies CASRASSGGLDTQYF.